This T cell receptor (beta chain) was found in a study of radiation and T cells in renal cell carcinoma. Findings of the study overall: Pretreatment tumor biopsies were lacking, so baseline clonotypes are unknown.

The assay was immunoSEQ multiplex PCR, and TCRdb's table has in-frame clones only and misses some. The sample carries 150,000 to 190,000 clones, approximately 90% recorded once. The time point here: blood 2 weeks post-SBRT. Indicated treatment: 15 Gy SBRT to primary tumor, nephrectomy 4 weeks later. Clear cell pathology was present in this patient's renal cell carcinoma. The CDR3 length is 19 residues. Germline values: CDR1 MNHEY, CDR2 SMNVEV (reference sequence). The V gene lost 2 bases and the J gene lost 0 bases, with 23 bases spanning the gap. This clone appeared once. What it recognizes is unknown.

This TCR derives from a woman between 45 and 60 years old with renal cell carcinoma. This material consisted of blood, taken from a patient whose treatment included radiotherapy and nephrectomy. The rearrangement joins TRBV27 to TRBJ2-7; maybe TRBD2 (7 bases). The CDR3 is CASSLRGGHNILSSYEQYF. Written as DNA, the CDR3 is TGTGCCAGCAGTTTAAGGGGGGGACACAATATACTTAGCTCCTACGAGCAGTACTTC.